The 8 T cell receptor beta chains in this list originate from one sample, sequenced in a study of T cells after yellow fever vaccination. Via MiXCR, TCRdb re-called the 5' RACE reads, giving one row per CDR3 protein. This repertoire shows under 250,000 distinct CDR3 sequences, approximately 3% found once; its top ten account for about 3.3%. The sequences come from CD4+ T cells sorted from PBMCs, collected 10 days after the yellow fever booster vaccination. These receptors were collected from a man aged 18 to 29 who received the YFV17D yellow fever vaccine.

In this sample, this clonotype turned up many times. This rearrangement joins TRBV10-3 to TRBJ2-5; D is uncertain. The germline V gene encodes CDR1 ENHRY and CDR2 SYGVKD. Deletions cut 2 bases from V and 6 bases from J, with 10 bases between. CDR3 length: 13 amino acids. The CDR3 sequence: CAISETPSQTQYF. Written as DNA, the CDR3 is TGTGCCATCAGTGAGACTCCTTCCCAGACCCAGTACTTC.

The rearrangement links TRBV29-1 to TRBJ1-3; 8 bases map to TRBD1. CDR1 is SQVTM, CDR2 ANQGSEA, per germline. The CDR3 is 14 residues long. The V segment lost 8 bases and the J segment 2 bases; nucleotides outside the gene matches: 8. CDR3 sequence (DNA): TGCAGCCGACAGGGGACCAGAACTGGAAACACCATATATTTT. Its protein is CSRQGTRTGNTIYF. The variable domain in full, completed from reference TRBV29-1 and TRBJ1-3, reads SAVISQKPSRDICQRGTSLTIQCQVDSQVTMMFWYRQQPGQSLTLIATANQGSEATYESGFVIDKFPISRPNLTFSTLTVSNMSPEDSSIYLCSRQGTRTGNTIYFGEGSWLTVV.

At least ten counts were recorded for this clonotype. The V call is TRBV7-6, the J call TRBJ2-2, with D perhaps TRBD1 (5 bases). Trimming took 5 bases from V and 5 from J, leaving 15 bases between them. CDR1 and CDR2 (germline): SGHVS, FNYEAQ. This CDR3 contains 15 residues. For the CDR3, the DNA is TGTGCCAGCAGCCTCCTCCCGACAGAAACCGGGGAGCTGTTTTTT. Residues: CASSLLPTETGELFF.

This chain's CDR3 is CASSLPSSYEQYF. CDR3 sequence (DNA): TGCGCCAGCAGCTTGCCCAGCTCCTACGAGCAGTACTTC. The chain combines TRBV5-1 with TRBJ2-7; no reliable D call. Germline V gene lookup returns CDR1 SGHRS and CDR2 YFSETQ. With 1 base removed from V and 0 bases from J, the gap between germline ends came to 5 bases. This CDR3 region has 13 residues.

Many counts were recorded for this clonotype. The chain employs TRBV5-1 and TRBJ2-6, with D perhaps matching TRBD1 (5 bases). The germline V gene encodes CDR1 SGHRS and CDR2 YFSETQ. The CDR3 extends over 15 amino acids. The V end lost 4 bases, the J end lost 0 bases, and 8 bases lay between the germline ends. The CDR3 region has the DNA TGCGCCAGCAGCCCGACAGTCTCTGGGGCCAACGTCCTGACTTTC. Its protein is CASSPTVSGANVLTF.

This clonotype came up a few times. The chain's CDR3 is CASSLPGDARNTEAFF. The DNA of the CDR3 is TGCGCCAGCAGCTTGCCAGGGGACGCGCGGAACACTGAAGCTTTCTTT. This sequence joins TRBV5-1 and TRBJ1-1; a possible D gene is TRBD1 (6 bases). CDR3 length equals 16 residues. CDR1 is SGHRS and CDR2 is YFSETQ in the germline V gene. Trimming pared 1 base from V and 1 base from J, leaving 14 bases between.

This clonotype was detected a few times. V usage is TRBV9 and J usage is TRBJ1-6; D call uncertain. The germline V gene encodes CDR1 SGDLS and CDR2 YYNGEE. This CDR3 is built from 15 residues. Trimming pared 0 bases from V and 2 bases from J, leaving 6 bases between. In nucleotides, the CDR3 is TGTGCCAGCAGCGTAGGGAAGGCCTATAATTCACCCCTCCACTTT. This sequence encodes CASSVGKAYNSPLHF. The full variable domain, with the rest looked up from reference TRBV9 and TRBJ1-6, is DSGVTQTPKHLITATGQRVTLRCSPRSGDLSVYWYQQSLDQGLQFLIQYYNGEERAKGNILERFSAQQFPDLHSELNLSSLELGDSALYFCASSVGKAYNSPLHFGNGTRLTVT.

This clonotype has more than one count but fewer than ten. CDR3 protein: CASSLVNSAVNTEAFF. The CDR3 DNA reads as TGTGCCAGCAGCTTAGTCAATTCAGCGGTGAACACTGAAGCTTTCTTT. The J gene is TRBJ1-1, the V gene TRBV7-2; no reliable D call. Germline CDR1 SGHTA, CDR2 FQGNSA. The CDR3 length is 16 residues. The V and J ends lost 1 base and 0 bases respectively, with 12 bases between them. Full variable domain (outside the CDR3, taken from reference TRBV7-2 and TRBJ1-1): GAGVSQSPSNKVTEKGKDVELRCDPISGHTALYWYRQSLGQGLEFLIYFQGNSAPDKSGLPSDRFSAERTGGSVSTLTIQRTQQEDSAVYLCASSLVNSAVNTEAFFGQGTRLTVV.